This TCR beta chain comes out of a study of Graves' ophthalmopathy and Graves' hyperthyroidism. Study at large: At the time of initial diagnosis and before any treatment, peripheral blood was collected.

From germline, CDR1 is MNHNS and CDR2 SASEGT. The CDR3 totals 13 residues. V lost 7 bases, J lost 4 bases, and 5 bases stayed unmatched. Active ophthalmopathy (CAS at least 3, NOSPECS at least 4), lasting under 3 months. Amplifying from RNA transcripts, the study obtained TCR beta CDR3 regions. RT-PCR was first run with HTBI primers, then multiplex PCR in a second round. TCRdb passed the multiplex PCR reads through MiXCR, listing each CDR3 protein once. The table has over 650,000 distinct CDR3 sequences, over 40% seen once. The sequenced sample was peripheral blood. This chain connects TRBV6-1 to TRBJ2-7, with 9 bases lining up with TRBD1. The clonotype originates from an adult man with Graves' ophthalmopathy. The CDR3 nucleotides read TGTGCCAGCAATACAGGGGGCATATACGAGCAGTACTTC. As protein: CASNTGGIYEQYF.